This entry describes one T cell receptor beta chain. The junction departs from the called germline gene at one end, perhaps through a read error. In germline, CDR1 is MDHEN, CDR2 SYDVKM. The CDR3 length is 11 residues. This entry belongs to a study of identifying expanded T cells in peripheral blood. Only in-frame clones appear in the TCRdb table, and some are missing; sequencing was by immunoSEQ multiplex PCR. The sample shows nearly 60,000 clones, approximately 89% of them seen only once. The clonotype comes from a person aged 18-69 years in good health. This chain connects TRBV28 to TRBJ2-7, with 7 bases lining up with TRBD1. The sequenced sample consisted of blood. The CDR3 protein is CASRSLTGTTF. The CDR3 DNA is TGTGCCAGCAGATCCTTGACAGGGACCACCTTC.